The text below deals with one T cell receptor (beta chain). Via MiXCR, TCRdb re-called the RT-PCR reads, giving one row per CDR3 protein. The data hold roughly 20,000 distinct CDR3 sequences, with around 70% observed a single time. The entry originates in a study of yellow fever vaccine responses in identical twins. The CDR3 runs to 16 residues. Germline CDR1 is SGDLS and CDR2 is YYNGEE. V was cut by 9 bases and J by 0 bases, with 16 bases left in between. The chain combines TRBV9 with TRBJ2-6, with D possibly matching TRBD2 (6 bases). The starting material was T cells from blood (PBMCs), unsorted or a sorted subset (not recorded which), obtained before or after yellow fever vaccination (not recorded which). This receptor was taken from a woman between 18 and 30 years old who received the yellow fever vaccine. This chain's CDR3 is CATRAGPSSGANVLTF. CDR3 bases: TGTGCCACAAGAGCGGGTCCGTCCTCTGGGGCCAACGTCCTGACTTTC.